This T cell receptor (beta chain) was sequenced for a study of blood T cell repertoires in COVID-19. Germline lookup yields CDR1 MNHEY and CDR2 SMNVEV (reference sequence). Deletions cut 7 bases from V and 6 bases from J, with 11 bases between. There are 12 residues in the CDR3. The protocol was immunoSEQ multiplex PCR, while the TCRdb copy is restricted to in-frame clones and leaves out a portion. The table includes a few hundred thousand clones, approximately 84% detected once. The source of this sequence is a man aged 40-55 years who had recovered from COVID-19. The genes are TRBV27 and TRBJ2-3, with D maybe TRBD2 (5 bases). The specimen sequenced was PBMCs or T cells enriched from blood (not recorded which). CDR3 sequence (DNA): TGTGCCAGCATTCCTACTAGGGATACGCAGTATTTT. The encoded protein is CASIPTRDTQYF.